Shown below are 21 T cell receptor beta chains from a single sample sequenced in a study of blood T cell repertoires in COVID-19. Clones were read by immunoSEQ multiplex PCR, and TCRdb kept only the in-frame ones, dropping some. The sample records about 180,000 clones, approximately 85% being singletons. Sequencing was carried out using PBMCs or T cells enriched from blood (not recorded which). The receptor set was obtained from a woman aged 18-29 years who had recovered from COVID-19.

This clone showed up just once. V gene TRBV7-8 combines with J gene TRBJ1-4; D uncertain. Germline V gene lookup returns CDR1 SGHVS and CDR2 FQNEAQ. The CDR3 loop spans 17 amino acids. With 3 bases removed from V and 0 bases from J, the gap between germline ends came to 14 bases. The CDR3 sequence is CASSFVPYLSTNEKLFF. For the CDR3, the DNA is TGTGCCAGCAGCTTCGTTCCGTATTTGTCAACTAATGAAAAACTGTTTTTT.

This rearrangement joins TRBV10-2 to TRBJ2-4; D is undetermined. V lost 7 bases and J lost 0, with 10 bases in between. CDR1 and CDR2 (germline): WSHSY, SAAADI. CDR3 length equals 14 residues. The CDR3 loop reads CASTPRVAKNIQYF. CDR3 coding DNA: TGCGCCAGCACTCCGCGAGTAGCCAAAAACATTCAGTACTTC.

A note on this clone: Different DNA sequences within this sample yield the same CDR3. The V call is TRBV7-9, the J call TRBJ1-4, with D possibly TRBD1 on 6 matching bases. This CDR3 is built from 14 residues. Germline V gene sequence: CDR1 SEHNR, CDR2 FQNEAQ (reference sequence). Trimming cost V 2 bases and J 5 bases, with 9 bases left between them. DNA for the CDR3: TGTGCCAGCAGCTTACAGGGGTCAAATGAAAAACTGTTTTTT. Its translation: CASSLQGSNEKLFF.

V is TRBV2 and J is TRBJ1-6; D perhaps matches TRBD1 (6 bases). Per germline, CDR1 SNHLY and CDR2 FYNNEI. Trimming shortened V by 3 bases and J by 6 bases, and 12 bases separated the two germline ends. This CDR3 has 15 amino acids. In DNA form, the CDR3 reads TGTGCCAGCAGTGAGAGGGGGATCGGTAATTCACCCCTCCACTTT. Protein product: CASSERGIGNSPLHF.

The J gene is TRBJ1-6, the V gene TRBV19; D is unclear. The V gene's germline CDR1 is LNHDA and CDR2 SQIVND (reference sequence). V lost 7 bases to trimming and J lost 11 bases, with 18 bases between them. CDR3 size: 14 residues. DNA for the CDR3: TGTGCCAGTACCCAAACCCCGGAAACTACACCCCTCCACTTT. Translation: CASTQTPETTPLHF. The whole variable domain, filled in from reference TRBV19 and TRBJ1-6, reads DGGITQSPKYLFRKEGQNVTLSCEQNLNHDAMYWYRQDPGQGLRLIYYSQIVNDFQKGDIAEGYSVSREKKESFPLTVTSAQKNPTAFYLCASTQTPETTPLHFGNGTRLTVT.

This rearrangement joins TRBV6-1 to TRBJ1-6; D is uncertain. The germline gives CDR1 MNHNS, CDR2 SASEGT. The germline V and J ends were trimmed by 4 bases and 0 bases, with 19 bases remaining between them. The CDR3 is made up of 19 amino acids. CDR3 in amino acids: CASSALREFGGSYNSPLHF. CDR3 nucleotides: TGTGCCAGCAGTGCCCTTCGGGAGTTTGGTGGCTCCTATAATTCACCCCTCCACTTT.

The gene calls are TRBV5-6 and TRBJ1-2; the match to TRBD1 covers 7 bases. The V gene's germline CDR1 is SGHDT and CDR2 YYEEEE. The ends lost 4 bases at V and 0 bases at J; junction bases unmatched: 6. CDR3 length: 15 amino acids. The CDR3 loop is CASSHKDRPNYGYTF. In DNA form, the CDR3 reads TGTGCCAGCAGCCACAAGGACAGGCCTAACTATGGCTACACCTTC. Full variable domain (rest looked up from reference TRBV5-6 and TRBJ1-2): DAGVTQSPTHLIKTRGQQVTLRCSPKSGHDTVSWYQQALGQGPQFIFQYYEEEERQRGNFPDRFSGHQFPNYSSELNVNALLLGDSALYLCASSHKDRPNYGYTFGSGTRLTVV.

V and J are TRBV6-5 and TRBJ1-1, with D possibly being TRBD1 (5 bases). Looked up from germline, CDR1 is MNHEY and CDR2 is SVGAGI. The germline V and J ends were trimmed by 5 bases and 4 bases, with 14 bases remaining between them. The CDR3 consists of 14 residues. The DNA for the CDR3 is TGTGCCAGCAGTCCTTTTCAGGGTGCCACTGAAGCTTTCTTT. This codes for CASSPFQGATEAFF.

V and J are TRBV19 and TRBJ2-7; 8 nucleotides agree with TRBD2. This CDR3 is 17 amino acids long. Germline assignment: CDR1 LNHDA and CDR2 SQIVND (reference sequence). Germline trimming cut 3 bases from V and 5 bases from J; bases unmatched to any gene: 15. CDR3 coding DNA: TGTGCCAGTAGTATGAGTTTCGCGGGGGGTCCCCTGAACGAGCAGTACTTC. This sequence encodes CASSMSFAGGPLNEQYF. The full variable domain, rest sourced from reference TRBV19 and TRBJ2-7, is DGGITQSPKYLFRKEGQNVTLSCEQNLNHDAMYWYRQDPGQGLRLIYYSQIVNDFQKGDIAEGYSVSREKKESFPLTVTSAQKNPTAFYLCASSMSFAGGPLNEQYFGPGTRLTVT.

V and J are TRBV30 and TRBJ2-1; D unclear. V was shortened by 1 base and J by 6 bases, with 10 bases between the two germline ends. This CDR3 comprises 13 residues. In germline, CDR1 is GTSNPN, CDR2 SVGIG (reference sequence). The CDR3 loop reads CAWSGLVGNEQFF. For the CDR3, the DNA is TGTGCCTGGAGTGGGCTAGTGGGCAATGAGCAGTTCTTC.

The CDR3 sequence is CAIRGTSGTDTQYF. DNA of the CDR3: TGTGCCATCAGGGGGACTAGCGGAACAGATACGCAGTATTTT. The chain is built from TRBV10-3 and TRBJ2-3; 11 nucleotides match TRBD2. The J segment lost 3 bases and the V segment lost 6 bases, leaving 2 bases of the junction unmatched. The germline CDR1 and CDR2 sequences are ENHRY and SYGVKD. This CDR3 has 14 residues.

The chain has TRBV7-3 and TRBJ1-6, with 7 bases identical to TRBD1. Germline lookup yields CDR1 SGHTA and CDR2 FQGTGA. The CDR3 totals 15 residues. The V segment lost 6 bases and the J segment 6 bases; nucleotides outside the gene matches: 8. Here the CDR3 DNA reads TGTGCCAGCAGTCGGACAGGCCTTATTAATTCACCCCTCCACTTT. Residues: CASSRTGLINSPLHF.

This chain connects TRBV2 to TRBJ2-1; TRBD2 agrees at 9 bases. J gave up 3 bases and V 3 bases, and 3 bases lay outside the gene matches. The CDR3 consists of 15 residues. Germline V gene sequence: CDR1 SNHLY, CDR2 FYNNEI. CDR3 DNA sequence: TGTGCCAGCAGTGATCTAGCGGGGATCTACAATGAGCAGTTCTTC. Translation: CASSDLAGIYNEQFF.

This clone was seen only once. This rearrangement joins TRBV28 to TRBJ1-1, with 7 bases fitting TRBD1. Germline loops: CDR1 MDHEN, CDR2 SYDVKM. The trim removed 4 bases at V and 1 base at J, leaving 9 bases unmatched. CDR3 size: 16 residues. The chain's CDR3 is CASSSLIDRANTEAFF. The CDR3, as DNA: TGTGCCAGCAGTTCTCTCATTGACAGGGCGAACACTGAAGCTTTCTTT.

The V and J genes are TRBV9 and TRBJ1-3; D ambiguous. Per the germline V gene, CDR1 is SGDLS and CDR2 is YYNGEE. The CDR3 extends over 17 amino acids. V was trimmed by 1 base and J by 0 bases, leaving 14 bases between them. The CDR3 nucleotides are TGTGCCAGCAGCGTATCCGCGGCAGACCCCTCTGGAAACACCATATATTTT. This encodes CASSVSAADPSGNTIYF.

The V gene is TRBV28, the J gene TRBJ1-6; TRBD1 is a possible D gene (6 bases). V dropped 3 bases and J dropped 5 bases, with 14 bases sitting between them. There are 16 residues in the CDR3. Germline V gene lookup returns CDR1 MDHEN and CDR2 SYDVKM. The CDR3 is CASSFADRQDNSPLHF. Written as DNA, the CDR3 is TGTGCCAGCAGTTTCGCTGATCGACAGGATAATTCACCCCTCCACTTT.

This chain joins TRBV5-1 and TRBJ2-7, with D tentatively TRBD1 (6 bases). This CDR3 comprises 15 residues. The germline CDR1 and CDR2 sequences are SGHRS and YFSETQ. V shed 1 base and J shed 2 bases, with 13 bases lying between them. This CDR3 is CASSLRGGETYEQYF. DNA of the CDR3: TGCGCCAGCAGCTTGCGTGGGGGCGAAACCTACGAGCAGTACTTC.

CDR3 sequence (DNA): TGTGCCAGCAGTTTCGGGAGTAATTCACCCCTCCACTTT. Its protein product is CASSFGSNSPLHF. The V call is TRBV28, the J call TRBJ1-6; unclear D gene. CDR3 length: 13 residues. The germline gives CDR1 MDHEN, CDR2 SYDVKM. V dropped 3 bases and J dropped 6 bases, with 6 bases sitting between them.

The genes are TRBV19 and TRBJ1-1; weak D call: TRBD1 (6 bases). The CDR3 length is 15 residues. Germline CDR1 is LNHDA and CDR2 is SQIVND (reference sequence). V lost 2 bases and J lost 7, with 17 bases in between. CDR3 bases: TGTGCCAGTAGTATAATACAGGGAGGGGCCAATGAAGCTTTCTTT. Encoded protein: CASSIIQGGANEAFF.

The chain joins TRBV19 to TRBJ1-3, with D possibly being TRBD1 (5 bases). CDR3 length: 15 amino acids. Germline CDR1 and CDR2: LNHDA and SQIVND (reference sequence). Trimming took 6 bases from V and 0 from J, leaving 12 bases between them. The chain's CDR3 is CASRLTDFSGNTIYF. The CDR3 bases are TGTGCCAGTAGACTGACAGACTTCTCTGGAAACACCATATATTTT.

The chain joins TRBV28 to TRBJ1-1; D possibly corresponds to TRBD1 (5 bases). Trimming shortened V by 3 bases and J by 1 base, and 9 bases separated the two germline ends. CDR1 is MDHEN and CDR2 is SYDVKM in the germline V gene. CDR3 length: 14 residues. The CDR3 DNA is TGTGCCAGCAGTTTCTGGGGGGGGAACACTGAAGCTTTCTTT. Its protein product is CASSFWGGNTEAFF.